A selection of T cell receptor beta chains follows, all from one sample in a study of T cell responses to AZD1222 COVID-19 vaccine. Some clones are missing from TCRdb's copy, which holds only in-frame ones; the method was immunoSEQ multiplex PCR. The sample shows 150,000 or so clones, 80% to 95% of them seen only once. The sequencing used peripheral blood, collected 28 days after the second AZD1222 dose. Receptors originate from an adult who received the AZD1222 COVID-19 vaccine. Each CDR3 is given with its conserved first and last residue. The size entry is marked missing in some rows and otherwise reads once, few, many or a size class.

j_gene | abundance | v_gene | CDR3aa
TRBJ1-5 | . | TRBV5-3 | CARSPTGASNQPQHF
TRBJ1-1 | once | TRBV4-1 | CASSPGSQAFF
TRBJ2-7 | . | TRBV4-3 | CASSQWYDSSYEQYF
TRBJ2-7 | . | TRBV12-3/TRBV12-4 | CASSRQNSYEQYF
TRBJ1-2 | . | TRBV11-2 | CASSPDRGNGYTF
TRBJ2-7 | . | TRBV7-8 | CASSLADSYEQYF
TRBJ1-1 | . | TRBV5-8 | CASSPRTGASGTEAFF
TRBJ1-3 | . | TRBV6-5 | CASSLDRSSGNTIYF
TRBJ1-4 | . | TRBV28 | CASSSQGVGEKLFF
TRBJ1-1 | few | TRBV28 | CASRGITGVNEAFF
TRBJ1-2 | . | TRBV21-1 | CASSPLSGAGINYGYTF
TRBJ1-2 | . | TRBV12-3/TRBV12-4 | CASSLPGGGGYTF